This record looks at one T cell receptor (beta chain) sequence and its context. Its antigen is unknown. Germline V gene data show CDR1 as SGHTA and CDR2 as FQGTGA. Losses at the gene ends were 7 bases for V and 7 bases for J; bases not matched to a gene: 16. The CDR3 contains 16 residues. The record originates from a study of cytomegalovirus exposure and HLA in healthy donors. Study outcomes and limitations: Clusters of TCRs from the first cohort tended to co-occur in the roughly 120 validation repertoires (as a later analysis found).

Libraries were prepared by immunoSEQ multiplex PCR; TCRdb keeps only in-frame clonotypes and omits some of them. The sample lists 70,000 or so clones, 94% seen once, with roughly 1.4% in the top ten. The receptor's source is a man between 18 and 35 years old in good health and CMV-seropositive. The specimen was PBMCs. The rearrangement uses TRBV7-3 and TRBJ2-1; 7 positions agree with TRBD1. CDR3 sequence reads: CASTLKEGGWGNEQFF. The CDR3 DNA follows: TGTGCCAGCACCCTAAAGGAAGGGGGCTGGGGGAATGAGCAGTTCTTC.